This T cell receptor beta chain was captured by sequencing in a study of T cells in Graves' hyperthyroidism and ophthalmopathy. Patients counted as stable if ophthalmopathy did not develop within 18 months. Researchers barred patients who had uncontrolled infection, other autoimmune disease, pregnancy or lactation. Regarding the study as a whole: With a median lead of around 6.7 months before onset, the model predicted ophthalmopathy.

It was RNA transcripts that yielded the amplified TCR beta CDR3 regions. TCR CDR3 regions were first amplified by RT-PCR with HTBI primers. TCRdb passed the multiplex PCR reads through MiXCR, listing each CDR3 protein once. Seen here are a few hundred thousand distinct CDR3 sequences, approximately 14% observed once, and the top ten hold approximately 7.5%. This clonotype came up many times. The antigen remains undetermined. CDR3 length: 12 amino acids. Deletions cut 6 bases from V and 3 bases from J, with 9 bases between. Germline CDR1 and CDR2: SGHAT and FQNNGV. Sequenced: blood. This receptor was obtained from a woman aged 18-35 years with Graves' hyperthyroidism. The chain has TRBV11-2 and TRBJ2-7; D is ambiguous. The CDR3 loop reads CASSSTNYEQYF. The CDR3, as DNA: TGTGCCAGCAGTTCCACGAACTACGAGCAGTACTTC.